This T cell receptor beta chain originates from a study of tumor-infiltrating lymphocytes in primary liver carcinoma. Overall study context: Ranging in age from 30 to 69 years, the patients were men and women.

Co-extracted RNA and DNA came from approximately 20-30 mg of unsorted bulk tissue. Germline V lookup: CDR1 SGHAT, CDR2 FQNNGV. The CDR3 sequence is 16 residues long. TCR beta cDNA was prepared out of roughly 520 ng total RNA by means of a constant-region primer. Three-round nested multiplex PCR performed with slightly modified ARM-PCR produced the TCR beta libraries. In the first two PCR rounds, TRBV1-TRBV30 forward primers were paired with a C-beta reverse primer, and each round lasted about 10 cycles. A single record per CDR3 protein comes from TCRdb applying MiXCR to the multiplex PCR reads. The sample consists of some 110,000 distinct CDR3 sequences, 55% to 75% of them appearing once. This clonotype was detected a few times. A read error may account for a junction end that differs from germline.

This rearrangement joins TRBV11-2 to TRBJ2-1; TRBD2 matches 11 bases. Sequencing was carried out using liver tumor tissue from sampling region 3. Indicated subset: tumor region T3, left-lateral pole. The clonotype was recovered from a woman in her sixties or seventies with primary liver carcinoma and hepatitis B virus infection. Here the CDR3 DNA reads TGTGCCAGCAGCTCCCGACTAGCGGGAACATACAATGAACAGTTCTTC. Translating gives CASSSRLAGTYNEQFF.